A single T cell receptor beta chain is shown here with its context. The antigen remains undetermined. This sample stems from a study of cytomegalovirus exposure and HLA in healthy donors. Study observations and caveats: In terms of immune exposure information, only CMV serostatus was available. Equally common other TCR beta chains were less clonally expanded than HLA-associated ones, a later analysis found. Later analysis showed most CMV-associated TCR beta chains appearing HLA-restricted.

Unmatched junction bases numbered 11, after V lost 2 bases and J lost 4 bases. Germline lookup yields CDR1 MNHEY and CDR2 SVGAGI. The CDR3 covers 16 residues. The PCR ran on 60 Vbeta and 13 Jbeta primers. Measured with immunoSEQ multiplex PCR; TCRdb has only the in-frame clones, and not every one. The sample holds roughly 100,000 clones, about 71% seen once. The V gene is TRBV6-5, the J gene TRBJ2-7; TRBD1 matches at 7 bases. Sequenced input: PBMCs. This clonotype originated in a boy aged 5 to 17 in good health and CMV-seronegative. DNA for the CDR3: TGTGCCAGCAGTTACCAAACCCCCGGGACAGCATACGAGCAGTACTTC. This translates into CASSYQTPGTAYEQYF.